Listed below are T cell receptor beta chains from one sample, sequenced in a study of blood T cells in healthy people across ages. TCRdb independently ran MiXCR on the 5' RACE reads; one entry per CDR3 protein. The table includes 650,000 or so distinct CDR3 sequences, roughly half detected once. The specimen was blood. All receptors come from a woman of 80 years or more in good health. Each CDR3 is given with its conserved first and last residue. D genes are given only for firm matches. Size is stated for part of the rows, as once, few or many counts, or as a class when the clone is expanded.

CDR3aa: CASSAWTGDGYTF
CDR3nt: TGTGCCAGCAGTGCTTGGACAGGAGATGGCTACACCTTC
d_gene: TRBD1
v_gene: TRBV25-1
abundance: NA
j_gene: TRBJ1-2

CDR3aa: CASKSGASTGELFF
CDR3nt: TGCGCCAGCAAGAGCGGGGCGAGCACCGGGGAGCTGTTTTTT
d_gene: TRBD2
v_gene: TRBV5-1
abundance: NA
j_gene: TRBJ2-2

CDR3aa: CASSTNKGLASYEQYF
CDR3nt: TGTGCCAGCAGCACAAACAAGGGACTAGCGTCATACGAGCAGTACTTC
d_gene: TRBD2
v_gene: TRBV5-6
abundance: few
j_gene: TRBJ2-7

CDR3aa: CATSGQGPYSNQPQHF
CDR3nt: TGTGCCACCAGCGGACAGGGGCCATATAGCAATCAGCCCCAGCATTTT
d_gene: TRBD1
v_gene: TRBV15
abundance: many
j_gene: TRBJ1-5

CDR3aa: CASSSGLATSEQYF
CDR3nt: TGCGCCAGCAGCTCGGGACTAGCGACAAGCGAGCAGTACTTC
d_gene: TRBD2
v_gene: TRBV5-1
abundance: many
j_gene: TRBJ2-7

CDR3aa: CASSLGGPEKLFF
CDR3nt: TGCGCCAGCAGCTTGGGAGGACCCGAAAAACTGTTTTTT
d_gene: NA
v_gene: TRBV5-1
abundance: NA
j_gene: TRBJ1-4

CDR3aa: CASRLGSTQYF
CDR3nt: TGTGCCAGCAGACTCGGAAGTACGCAGTATTTT
d_gene: NA
v_gene: TRBV2
abundance: NA
j_gene: TRBJ2-3

CDR3aa: CASSHRQTEDTQYF
CDR3nt: TGTGCCAGCAGCCACCGGCAGACCGAAGATACGCAGTATTTT
d_gene: NA
v_gene: TRBV3-1
abundance: NA
j_gene: TRBJ2-3

CDR3aa: CASSLETWGVRYF
CDR3nt: TGCGCCAGCAGCTTGGAGACTTGGGGCGTCCGGTACTTC
d_gene: NA
v_gene: TRBV5-1
abundance: NA
j_gene: TRBJ2-7

CDR3aa: CASSLGQAEAFF
CDR3nt: TGTGCCAGCAGCCTCGGACAGGCTGAAGCTTTCTTT
d_gene: TRBD1
v_gene: TRBV7-9
abundance: NA
j_gene: TRBJ1-1

CDR3aa: CASILIRGAFNEQFF
CDR3nt: TGCGCCAGCATCTTGATCCGGGGGGCTTTTAATGAGCAGTTCTTC
d_gene: NA
v_gene: TRBV5-1
abundance: few
j_gene: TRBJ2-1

CDR3aa: CASSLGGGSRTDTQYF
CDR3nt: TGTGCCAGCAGCTTAGGAGGGGGGTCCCGCACAGATACGCAGTATTTT
d_gene: NA
v_gene: TRBV7-7
abundance: NA
j_gene: TRBJ2-3

CDR3aa: CASSQVDRGQYF
CDR3nt: TGTGCCAGCAGCCAAGTGGATCGGGGGCAGTACTTC
d_gene: NA
v_gene: TRBV3-1
abundance: NA
j_gene: TRBJ2-4

CDR3aa: CASRVDRSYNEQFF
CDR3nt: TGCGCCAGCAGGGTGGACAGGTCATACAATGAGCAGTTCTTC
d_gene: TRBD1
v_gene: TRBV5-1
abundance: many
j_gene: TRBJ2-1

CDR3aa: CASSMFAGGTPSTDTQYF
CDR3nt: TGTGCCAGTAGTATGTTCGCGGGGGGGACACCAAGCACAGATACGCAGTATTTT
d_gene: TRBD2
v_gene: TRBV19
abundance: NA
j_gene: TRBJ2-3

CDR3aa: CASSPGLAVTGELFF
CDR3nt: TGCGCCAGCAGCCCGGGACTAGCGGTCACCGGGGAGCTGTTTTTT
d_gene: TRBD2
v_gene: TRBV5-1
abundance: few
j_gene: TRBJ2-2

CDR3aa: CASGRVPNTGELFF
CDR3nt: TGTGCCAGCGGCCGTGTTCCAAACACCGGGGAGCTGTTTTTT
d_gene: NA
v_gene: TRBV12-3/TRBV12-4
abundance: NA
j_gene: TRBJ2-2

CDR3aa: CASSGDPGQGRVRAFF
CDR3nt: TGTGCCAGCAGCGGAGACCCGGGACAGGGTCGGGTCAGAGCTTTCTTT
d_gene: TRBD1
v_gene: TRBV13
abundance: few
j_gene: TRBJ1-1

CDR3aa: CASRKTSGDTDTQYF
CDR3nt: TGTGCCAGCAGAAAGACTAGCGGGGACACAGATACGCAGTATTTT
d_gene: TRBD2
v_gene: TRBV7-3
abundance: NA
j_gene: TRBJ2-3

CDR3aa: CASSLTTGFLGYTF
CDR3nt: TGTGCCAGCAGCTTAACGACAGGGTTTTTGGGCTACACCTTC
d_gene: TRBD1
v_gene: TRBV7-9
abundance: NA
j_gene: TRBJ1-2

CDR3aa: CASSQGVAGRAYNEQFF
CDR3nt: TGTGCCAGCAGCCAGGGGGTAGCGGGGCGCGCCTACAATGAGCAGTTCTTC
d_gene: TRBD2
v_gene: TRBV3-1
abundance: NA
j_gene: TRBJ2-1

CDR3aa: CSVVPRRTDTQYF
CDR3nt: TGCAGCGTTGTCCCGCGAAGAACAGATACGCAGTATTTT
d_gene: NA
v_gene: TRBV29-1
abundance: NA
j_gene: TRBJ2-3

CDR3aa: CASSLVASSGSRYEQFF
CDR3nt: TGTGCCAGCAGCTTAGTAGCCTCTAGCGGGAGTCGCTATGAGCAGTTCTTC
d_gene: TRBD2
v_gene: TRBV7-2
abundance: many
j_gene: TRBJ2-1

CDR3aa: CASRDRVFGNTIYF
CDR3nt: TGTGCCAGCCGGGACAGGGTATTCGGAAACACCATATATTTT
d_gene: TRBD1
v_gene: TRBV28
abundance: NA
j_gene: TRBJ1-3

CDR3aa: CASSLGDSSNQPQHF
CDR3nt: TGTGCCAGCAGTTTGGGGGATTCCAGCAATCAGCCCCAGCATTTT
d_gene: NA
v_gene: TRBV12-3/TRBV12-4
abundance: few
j_gene: TRBJ1-5

CDR3aa: CASSLDWYGYTF
CDR3nt: TGCGCCAGCAGCTTGGATTGGTATGGCTACACCTTC
d_gene: NA
v_gene: TRBV5-1
abundance: NA
j_gene: TRBJ1-2

CDR3aa: CASSQDWEDEQYF
CDR3nt: TGTGCCAGCAGCCAAGATTGGGAGGACGAGCAGTACTTC
d_gene: NA
v_gene: TRBV4-2
abundance: NA
j_gene: TRBJ2-7

CDR3aa: CSVERSGGYTF
CDR3nt: TGCAGCGTTGAAAGATCGGGAGGCTACACCTTC
d_gene: NA
v_gene: TRBV29-1
abundance: few
j_gene: TRBJ1-2

CDR3aa: CSVTGGNHWGYTF
CDR3nt: TGCAGCGTCACAGGGGGAAACCACTGGGGCTACACCTTC
d_gene: TRBD1
v_gene: TRBV29-1
abundance: NA
j_gene: TRBJ1-2

CDR3aa: CSAGPTGLGETQYF
CDR3nt: TGCAGTGCTGGGCCTACAGGGTTGGGCGAGACCCAGTACTTC
d_gene: NA
v_gene: TRBV20-1
abundance: once
j_gene: TRBJ2-5

CDR3aa: CSAREMAGGRYEQYF
CDR3nt: TGCAGTGCTAGAGAAATGGCGGGGGGCCGGTACGAGCAGTACTTC
d_gene: TRBD2
v_gene: TRBV20-1
abundance: NA
j_gene: TRBJ2-7

CDR3aa: CASSPLGGADNAQYF
CDR3nt: TGTGCCAGCAGTCCCCTCGGGGGAGCCGATAACGCGCAGTACTTC
d_gene: NA
v_gene: TRBV12-3/TRBV12-4
abundance: NA
j_gene: TRBJ2-5

CDR3aa: CACSLDIGTQNNEQYF
CDR3nt: TGTGCCTGCAGTTTGGATATCGGTACCCAAAACAATGAGCAGTACTTC
d_gene: NA
v_gene: TRBV27
abundance: NA
j_gene: TRBJ2-7

CDR3aa: CATRDASHTGELFF
CDR3nt: TGTGCCACCCGGGACGCTTCTCACACCGGGGAGCTGTTTTTT
d_gene: NA
v_gene: TRBV10-3
abundance: few
j_gene: TRBJ2-2

CDR3aa: CASSLDFNEQFF
CDR3nt: TGTGCCAGCAGCTTAGATTTCAATGAGCAGTTCTTC
d_gene: NA
v_gene: TRBV7-2
abundance: NA
j_gene: TRBJ2-1

CDR3aa: CASSRDRGTREQYF
CDR3nt: TGCGCCAGCTCCCGGGACAGGGGAACGCGCGAGCAGTACTTC
d_gene: TRBD1
v_gene: TRBV5-1
abundance: NA
j_gene: TRBJ2-7

CDR3aa: CASSALQGTTEAFF
CDR3nt: TGTGCCAGCAGCGCCCTACAGGGAACCACTGAAGCTTTCTTT
d_gene: NA
v_gene: TRBV9
abundance: NA
j_gene: TRBJ1-1

CDR3aa: CASSYSAAGGESEAFF
CDR3nt: TGTGCCAGCAGTTACTCTGCCGCAGGGGGCGAATCTGAAGCTTTCTTT
d_gene: TRBD1
v_gene: TRBV6-5
abundance: many
j_gene: TRBJ1-1

CDR3aa: CATSERRSETQYF
CDR3nt: TGTGCCACCAGTGAACGTCGTTCAGAGACCCAGTACTTC
d_gene: NA
v_gene: TRBV24-1
abundance: NA
j_gene: TRBJ2-5

CDR3aa: CSALGTTGYGYTF
CDR3nt: TGCAGTGCCCTAGGAACCACAGGCTATGGCTACACCTTC
d_gene: NA
v_gene: TRBV20-1
abundance: once
j_gene: TRBJ1-2

CDR3aa: CASGLAVSSYNEQYF
CDR3nt: TGTGCCAGCGGGTTAGCGGTTAGCTCCTACAATGAGCAGTACTTC
d_gene: NA
v_gene: TRBV6-1
abundance: NA
j_gene: TRBJ2-7

CDR3aa: CASSFRVPVTEAFF
CDR3nt: TGTGCCAGCAGCTTCCGGGTCCCTGTCACTGAAGCTTTCTTT
d_gene: NA
v_gene: TRBV7-3
abundance: once
j_gene: TRBJ1-1

CDR3aa: CASSYSLGAGEAFF
CDR3nt: TGTGCCAGCAGTTACTCGTTGGGGGCAGGTGAAGCTTTCTTT
d_gene: NA
v_gene: TRBV6-6
abundance: NA
j_gene: TRBJ1-1

CDR3aa: CASSVAGRGPFNEQFF
CDR3nt: TGTGCCAGCAGCGTAGCGGGGCGGGGGCCTTTCAATGAGCAGTTCTTC
d_gene: NA
v_gene: TRBV9
abundance: NA
j_gene: TRBJ2-1

CDR3aa: CASSEGQGTSPKNEQFF
CDR3nt: TGTGCCAGCAGTGAAGGTCAGGGGACTAGCCCAAAAAATGAGCAGTTCTTC
d_gene: TRBD2
v_gene: TRBV25-1
abundance: many
j_gene: TRBJ2-1

CDR3aa: CASSARGLSYEQYF
CDR3nt: TGTGCCAGCAGTGCCCGGGGGCTGAGCTACGAGCAGTACTTC
d_gene: NA
v_gene: TRBV28
abundance: NA
j_gene: TRBJ2-7

CDR3aa: CASSRTSGGASYNEQFF
CDR3nt: TGTGCCAGCAGCCGCACTAGCGGGGGAGCCTCCTACAATGAGCAGTTCTTC
d_gene: TRBD2
v_gene: TRBV6-6
abundance: many
j_gene: TRBJ2-1

CDR3aa: CSAPRRQGLVVNQPQHF
CDR3nt: TGCAGTGCTCCCCGTCGGCAGGGTTTAGTAGTTAATCAGCCCCAGCATTTT
d_gene: NA
v_gene: TRBV20-1
abundance: NA
j_gene: TRBJ1-5

CDR3aa: CATSDPHHQENIQYF
CDR3nt: TGTGCCACCAGTGACCCCCACCATCAGGAAAACATTCAGTACTTC
d_gene: NA
v_gene: TRBV24-1
abundance: NA
j_gene: TRBJ2-4

CDR3aa: CASSQEGENTEAFF
CDR3nt: TGTGCCAGCAGCCAAGAGGGGGAGAACACTGAAGCTTTCTTT
d_gene: NA
v_gene: TRBV3-1
abundance: NA
j_gene: TRBJ1-1

CDR3aa: CASSFNFTPLHF
CDR3nt: TGTGCCAGCAGCTTTAACTTTACACCCCTCCACTTT
d_gene: NA
v_gene: TRBV7-3
abundance: many
j_gene: TRBJ1-6